The 18 T cell receptor beta chains below all came from one sample that was sequenced in a study of Tregs in tolerant kidney transplant recipients. Measured with immunoSEQ multiplex PCR; TCRdb has only the in-frame clones, and not every one. The sample gives approximately 93,000 clones, more than 85% of which show up once; approximately 0.5% is in the top ten. Material: CD4+ T cells from blood, obtained before the transplant. The receptors derive from a human donor who received a combined kidney and bone marrow transplant.

V and J are TRBV4-1 and TRBJ2-5; TRBD2 matches at 8 bases. Germline CDR1 and CDR2: MGHRA and YSYEKL. This CDR3 spans 17 amino acids. The ends lost 1 base at V and 2 bases at J; junction bases unmatched: 9. CDR3 region: CASSQGTGGLEQETQYF. The CDR3 nucleotides read TGCGCCAGCAGCCAAGGGACGGGGGGGCTAGAACAAGAGACCCAGTACTTC.

This sequence joins TRBV28 and TRBJ2-3, with TRBD2 matching over 8 bases. Germline loops: CDR1 MDHEN, CDR2 SYDVKM. This CDR3 region has 15 residues. Losses at the gene ends were 5 bases for V and 2 bases for J; bases not matched to a gene: 6. CDR3 sequence (DNA): TGTGCCAGCAGTGGAGCGGGGGCGTTCACAGATACGCAGTATTTT. It encodes CASSGAGAFTDTQYF.

This chain uses TRBV11-2 with TRBJ2-1; 7 bases are shared with TRBD1. CDR3 length: 14 amino acids. V lost 6 bases, J lost 2 bases, and 4 bases stayed unmatched. Germline V gene lookup returns CDR1 SGHAT and CDR2 FQNNGV. CDR3 sequence: CASSSGQPYNEQFF. CDR3 DNA: TGTGCCAGCAGTTCGGGACAGCCCTACAATGAGCAGTTCTTC.

V is TRBV19 and J is TRBJ1-3; D perhaps matches TRBD1 (6 bases). Trimming left V 8 bases short and J 6 bases short, with 26 bases between. This CDR3 is 17 amino acids long. In germline, CDR1 is LNHDA, CDR2 SQIVND (reference sequence). CDR3 coding DNA: TGTGCCAGTCGTGCGCTCAGGGGAACGAGGATTATAAACACCATATATTTT. It translates to CASRALRGTRIINTIYF.

V and J are TRBV5-1 and TRBJ2-3, with TRBD2 matching 12 bases. The V gene end was trimmed by 4 bases and the J gene end by 0 bases; junction bases not matched to a gene: 6. The CDR3 consists of 17 residues. CDR1 and CDR2 (germline): SGHRS, YFSETQ. CDR3 sequence (DNA): TGCGCCAGCAGCACCCGACTAGCGGGAGTCAGCACAGATACGCAGTATTTT. Amino acid sequence: CASSTRLAGVSTDTQYF.

The chain is built from TRBV30 and TRBJ2-5, with 8 bases identical to TRBD2. V lost 0 bases to trimming and J lost 2 bases; unmatched junction nucleotides: 5. CDR3 length equals 15 residues. CDR1 is GTSNPN, CDR2 SVGIG, per germline (reference sequence). CDR3 DNA sequence: TGTGCCTGGAGTGTGGGAGCGGGAGATCAAGAGACCCAGTACTTC. Its protein is CAWSVGAGDQETQYF.

This clone was detected a few times. This sequence joins TRBV6-6 and TRBJ1-3; D is undetermined. The CDR3 extends over 14 amino acids. Looked up from germline, CDR1 is MNHNY and CDR2 is SVGAGI (reference sequence). V lost 5 bases, J lost 0 bases, and 8 bases lay in between. CDR3 sequence: CASSHRDSGNTIYF. CDR3 nucleotide sequence: TGTGCCAGCAGTCACCGGGACTCTGGAAACACCATATATTTT.

This chain uses TRBV2 with TRBJ1-5; D is ambiguous. Trimming pared 2 bases from V and 3 bases from J, leaving 5 bases between. CDR3 length: 13 amino acids. The germline V gene encodes CDR1 SNHLY and CDR2 FYNNEI. This CDR3 reads CASSELFNQPQHF. The CDR3, as DNA: TGTGCCAGCAGTGAACTGTTCAATCAGCCCCAGCATTTT.

The gene calls are TRBV10-3 and TRBJ1-6, with a possible D match to TRBD1 (6 bases). The germline gives CDR1 ENHRY, CDR2 SYGVKD. The V gene lost 8 bases and the J gene lost 10 bases, with 12 bases spanning the gap. The CDR3 runs to 12 residues. CDR3 in amino acids: CAIGTWGSPLHF. The CDR3 nucleotides read TGTGCCATCGGGACATGGGGCTCACCCCTCCACTTT.

This clone has a single count. The chain links TRBV7-8 to TRBJ2-7; 8 positions agree with TRBD1. Trimming took 1 base from V and 5 from J; bases not matched to a gene: 10. The CDR3 length is 16 residues. Germline CDR1 SGHVS, CDR2 FQNEAQ. The CDR3 region has the DNA TGTGCCAGCAGCTTAGGGTGGCAGGGGGCGCCCCACGAGCAGTACTTC. Translating it yields CASSLGWQGAPHEQYF.

This clone was seen just once. The J gene is TRBJ2-7, the V gene TRBV18; 9 bases align to TRBD1. In germline, CDR1 is KGHSH, CDR2 LQKENI. The J segment lost 6 bases and the V segment lost 2 bases, leaving 8 bases of the junction unmatched. There are 15 residues in the CDR3. CDR3 amino acids: CASSPRGTGTGEQYF. The CDR3 DNA follows: TGTGCCAGCTCACCAAGGGGGACAGGGACCGGCGAGCAGTACTTC.

The chain has TRBV4-1 and TRBJ2-2; 10 bases fit TRBD2. This CDR3 has 20 amino acids. The germline gives CDR1 MGHRA, CDR2 YSYEKL. The V and J ends lost 0 bases and 3 bases, in that order; junction bases with no gene match: 13. For the CDR3, the DNA is TGCGCCAGCAGCCAAGATGGTGGGATTAGCGGGAGGCCATACACCGGGGAGCTGTTTTTT. Residues: CASSQDGGISGRPYTGELFF.

The J gene is TRBJ2-5, the V gene TRBV7-2; TRBD1 is a possible D gene (6 bases). Per germline, CDR1 SGHTA and CDR2 FQGNSA. This CDR3 spans 16 amino acids. Between the trimmed V and J ends, which lost 2 bases and 5 bases, there was a span of 18 bases. DNA of the CDR3: TGTGCCAGCAGCTTATCCCCTCAGGGGCCCCAGGAGACCCAGTACTTC. The encoded protein is CASSLSPQGPQETQYF.

The chain uses TRBV19 and TRBJ2-3; no reliable D call. This CDR3 is 12 amino acids long. The germline V gene has CDR1 LNHDA and CDR2 SQIVND (reference sequence). The V and J ends lost 6 bases and 3 bases respectively, with 7 bases between them. CDR3 loop: CASSLRTDTQYF. In nucleotides, the CDR3 is TGTGCCAGTAGCCTTCGGACAGATACGCAGTATTTT. The full variable domain, completed using reference TRBV19 and TRBJ2-3, is DGGITQSPKYLFRKEGQNVTLSCEQNLNHDAMYWYRQDPGQGLRLIYYSQIVNDFQKGDIAEGYSVSREKKESFPLTVTSAQKNPTAFYLCASSLRTDTQYFGPGTRLTVL.

About this clone: The sample holds other DNA sequences that translate to the same CDR3. The chain links TRBV10-3 to TRBJ2-1; 7 nucleotides line up with TRBD2. CDR1 and CDR2 from the germline V gene are ENHRY and SYGVKD. With V trimmed by 2 bases and J by 4 bases, 5 bases remained unmatched. The CDR3 is 15 amino acids. The DNA of the CDR3 is TGTGCCATCAGTGAGGGCCCAGCGGGGTACAATGAGCAGTTCTTC. Translation: CAISEGPAGYNEQFF.

The V call is TRBV12-5, the J call TRBJ2-1, with 8 nucleotides matching TRBD1. The V segment lost 6 bases and the J segment 6 bases; nucleotides outside the gene matches: 13. Germline V gene data show CDR1 as LGHNT and CDR2 as FRNRAP. The CDR3 extends over 16 amino acids. The CDR3 loop reads CASGNDRGQGSNEQFF. In DNA form, the CDR3 reads TGTGCTAGTGGGAACGACAGGGGCCAGGGGTCCAATGAGCAGTTCTTC.

The V call is TRBV10-3, the J call TRBJ2-3, with TRBD1 matching over 9 bases. Germline V CDR1 and CDR2: ENHRY, SYGVKD. V lost 9 bases to trimming and J lost 5 bases; unmatched junction nucleotides: 9. This CDR3 is 14 amino acids long. In DNA form, the CDR3 reads TGTGCCATTACAGGGGGCGCTGAGGTAGATACGCAGTATTTT. Its translation is CAITGGAEVDTQYF.

This clone occurred a few times. This sample also contains other DNA sequences that code for the same CDR3. This sequence joins TRBV7-9 and TRBJ1-3, with D hard to call. Per the germline V gene, CDR1 is SEHNR and CDR2 is FQNEAQ (reference sequence). V was pared by 2 bases and J by 4 bases, with 3 bases between. CDR3 length: 12 amino acids. The CDR3 nucleotides are TGTGCCAGCAGCTTACTGGGAAACACCATATATTTT. Protein: CASSLLGNTIYF. Based on the CDR3 plus reference TRBV7-9 and TRBJ1-3, the full variable domain is DTGVSQNPRHKITKRGQNVTFRCDPISEHNRLYWYRQTLGQGPEFLTYFQNEAQLEKSRLLSDRFSAERPKGSFSTLEIQRTEQGDSAMYLCASSLLGNTIYFGEGSWLTVV.